Presented here are 5 T cell receptor beta chains from one specimen sequenced in a study of metastatic and nonmetastatic thyroid tumors. TCRdb redid the clone calls on the PCR reads using MiXCR. This sample has 35,000 to 50,000 clones, with 3.2% found just once. None of the patients had undergone any treatment ahead of thyroid surgery. Source material: blood. The receptors were sampled from a female donor with papillary thyroid cancer or a benign thyroid nodule (not recorded which). Some clones in this sample may be carry-over from other donors' samples.

This clone was observed many times. A much more abundant neighbour one base away suggests this may be a read error. It is likely a read error, because the conserved phenylalanine at the end of the CDR3 is missing. V gene TRBV7-9 combines with J gene TRBJ1-5; D uncertain. Trimming removed 1 base at V and 4 bases at J, with 8 bases between. CDR1 SEHNR and CDR2 FQNEAQ come from the germline V gene (reference sequence). This CDR3 spans 14 amino acids. CDR3 protein: CASSLGGRNQPQHL. CDR3 DNA sequence: TGTGCCAGCAGCTTAGGTGGCAGAAATCAGCCCCAGCATCTT.

This clone was observed at least ten times. This chain links TRBV30 with TRBJ2-3; D remains unclear. Germline V gene lookup returns CDR1 GTSNPN and CDR2 SVGIG (reference sequence). The CDR3 consists of 13 residues. Trimming stripped 3 bases from V and 5 bases from J, with 12 bases between. This CDR3 reads CAWRLEHLDTQYF. CDR3 DNA sequence: TGTGCCTGGAGGCTTGAACACCTAGATACGCAGTATTTT.

In its sample, this clone was seen many times. The CDR3 reads CASSPGPTKGEQFF. The CDR3 DNA sequence: TGTGCCAGCAGCCCAGGACCCACCAAGGGTGAGCAGTTCTTC. V gene TRBV3-1 combines with J gene TRBJ2-1; D gene unclear. Germline assignment: CDR1 LGHDT and CDR2 YNNKEL (reference sequence). There are 14 residues in the CDR3. V lost 4 bases and J 9 bases, leaving 16 bases between the germline ends.

This clone occurred a few times. V usage is TRBV11-2 and J usage is TRBJ2-3, with 7 bases lining up with TRBD2. With V trimmed by 4 bases and J by 2 bases, 15 bases remained unmatched. Germline lookup yields CDR1 SGHAT and CDR2 FQNNGV. This CDR3 is 18 amino acids long. CDR3 sequence reads: CASSSPLAGGTSTDTQYF. CDR3 nucleotide sequence: TGTGCCAGCAGCTCCCCATTAGCGGGCGGAACCTCCACAGATACGCAGTATTTT.

The table lists this clone with many counts. The chain is built from TRBV4-1 and TRBJ1-1, with D possibly TRBD1 on 6 matching bases. CDR3 length: 14 amino acids. Per germline, CDR1 MGHRA and CDR2 YSYEKL. The germline V and J ends were trimmed by 8 bases and 0 bases, with 13 bases remaining between them. CDR3 protein: CASRNRALNTEAFF. The CDR3 nucleotides read TGCGCCAGCCGCAACAGGGCTTTGAACACTGAAGCTTTCTTT.